One and the same sample provided the 6 T cell receptor beta chains below, sequenced in a study of blood T cells in healthy people across ages. A second roughly 6 to 12 cycle PCR used barcoded and J-beta primers. TCRdb processed the 5' RACE reads anew with MiXCR; each CDR3 protein has one entry. The data contain about 800,000 distinct CDR3 sequences, 58% of them seen just once; the ten biggest clones take up 22%. Sequenced input: blood. The receptors originated from a man aged 25-45 years in good health.

In its sample, this clonotype was seen once. The chain links TRBV29-1 to TRBJ2-1, with D unclear. Germline V CDR1 and CDR2: SQVTM, ANQGSEA. The CDR3 has 13 residues. The germline V and J ends were trimmed by 4 bases and 8 bases, with 15 bases remaining between them. CDR3 sequence reads: CSVGGIIYYEQFF. For the CDR3, the DNA is TGCAGCGTTGGTGGGATTATTTACTATGAGCAGTTCTTC.

This clonotype appeared a few times. The chain links TRBV29-1 to TRBJ2-5; D not certain. This CDR3 is 12 amino acids long. Trimming left V 5 bases short and J 3 bases short, with 10 bases between. Germline assignment: CDR1 SQVTM and CDR2 ANQGSEA. CDR3 protein: CSVPPEEETQYF. For the CDR3, the DNA is TGCAGCGTTCCCCCAGAGGAAGAGACCCAGTACTTC.

In the case of this clonotype: A junction end diverges from the germline sequence, so it may reflect a read error. This sequence joins TRBV5-6 and TRBJ2-5; D unresolved. Germline V gene sequence: CDR1 SGHDT, CDR2 YYEEEE. The CDR3 has 12 residues. The CDR3 is CTSSRSPETQYF. The CDR3 DNA reads as TGTACCAGCAGTAGGAGTCCGGAGACCCAGTACTTC.

The rearrangement links TRBV29-1 to TRBJ2-1; the D call may be TRBD1 or TRBD2 (5 bases each). The CDR3 runs 14 residues. V lost 3 bases, J lost 13 bases, and 22 bases lay in between. Germline CDR1 SQVTM, CDR2 ANQGSEA. In DNA, the CDR3 is TGCAGCGTTGAGGATGTGACGCCCTTAGGGACCCAGTTCTTC. This sequence encodes CSVEDVTPLGTQFF.

The genes are TRBV4-1 and TRBJ1-4, with D tentatively TRBD1 (5 bases). Trimming shortened V by 0 bases and J by 5 bases, and 10 bases separated the two germline ends. Germline CDR1 reads MGHRA; CDR2 reads YSYEKL. This CDR3 has 15 amino acids. Written as DNA, the CDR3 is TGCGCCAGCAGCCAAGATCAGGGCCTAAATGAAAAACTGTTTTTT. It codes for CASSQDQGLNEKLFF.

This chain joins TRBV4-2 and TRBJ1-4; D is unresolved. CDR1 is LGHNA, CDR2 YNFKEQ, per germline. V dropped 1 base and J dropped 4 bases, with 7 bases sitting between them. The length of the CDR3 is 14 residues. The DNA for the CDR3 is TGTGCCAGCAGCCAAGGGAGTCTTAATGAAAAACTGTTTTTT. Amino acid sequence: CASSQGSLNEKLFF.